The 26 T cell receptor beta chains below were found in one sample sequenced in a study of T cells after yellow fever vaccination. TCRdb called the 5' RACE reads again in MiXCR, with one record for every CDR3 protein. Of about 340,000 distinct CDR3 sequences listed, roughly 8.7% were seen once; the top ten hold roughly 18%. Source: PBMCs, taken on the day of the first yellow fever vaccination. These receptors were collected from a man aged 18 to 35 who received the YFV17D yellow fever vaccine.

The chain is built from TRBV28 and TRBJ1-5; 12 bases agree with TRBD1. Germline V lookup: CDR1 MDHEN, CDR2 SYDVKM. V shed 6 bases, J shed 6 bases, and the junction held 6 bases outside the gene matches. CDR3 length equals 15 residues. The CDR3 region has the DNA TGTGCCAGCAGCGGGACAGGGGGCGTCTTTCAGCCCCAGCATTTT. The encoded protein is CASSGTGGVFQPQHF.

This clonotype occurred once. The chain couples TRBV21-1 to TRBJ2-5; the table names TRBD2, a call not compared with the DNA. TRBV21-1 is labeled a pseudogene. The CDR3 has 18 amino acids. The CDR3 sequence: CASSKESLAGPEEETQYF. CDR3 DNA sequence: TGTGCCAGCAGCAAAGAAAGCCTAGCGGGACCGGAAGAAGAGACCCAGTACTTC.

This chain joins TRBV24-1 and TRBJ2-5, with D perhaps matching TRBD1 (5 bases). The V gene's germline CDR1 is KGHDR and CDR2 SFDVKD. V shed 5 bases and J shed 5 bases, with 17 bases lying between them. This CDR3 comprises 15 residues. The DNA for the CDR3 is TGTGCCACCAGTGGGGAAAAGGGGCGCGTGGAGACCCAGTACTTC. It codes for CATSGEKGRVETQYF.

This clonotype was seen only a few times. The genes are TRBV20-1 and TRBJ2-4; 7 positions match TRBD1. V was pared by 5 bases and J by 5 bases, with 6 bases of the junction left unmatched. Per germline, CDR1 DFQATT and CDR2 SNEGSKA (reference sequence). The CDR3 has 13 residues. DNA of the CDR3: TGCAGTGCTCCACCCGGGACAGAAAACATTCAGTACTTC. Its translation is CSAPPGTENIQYF.

This clonotype appeared many times. The rearrangement links TRBV12-3 or TRBV12-4 to TRBJ2-5; the D gene is possibly TRBD1 (8 bases). Trimming cost V 6 bases and J 5 bases, with 22 bases left between them. CDR3 length: 16 residues. As DNA, the CDR3 is TGTGCCAGCAGCCCAACGGCGGGGGACAGGAGGGAGACCCAGTACTTC. Amino acids: CASSPTAGDRRETQYF.

The V gene is TRBV7-3, the J gene TRBJ2-1; 7 bases are shared with TRBD2. Germline V lookup: CDR1 SGHTA, CDR2 FQGTGA. This CDR3 has 14 amino acids. V shed 2 bases and J 9 bases; nucleotides not matched to a gene: 7. DNA of the CDR3: TGTGCCAGCAGCTTACAGGGACTATTTGTTGAGCAGTTCTTC. Encoded protein: CASSLQGLFVEQFF. The variable domain in full, with the rest retrieved from reference TRBV7-3 and TRBJ2-1, is GAGVSQTPSNKVTEKGKYVELRCDPISGHTALYWYRQSLGQGPEFLIYFQGTGAADDSGLPNDRFFAVRPEGSVSTLKIQRTERGDSAVYLCASSLQGLFVEQFFGPGTRLTVL.

Ten or more counts support this clonotype. The J gene is TRBJ2-4, the V gene TRBV5-1; D is possibly TRBD1 (6 bases). The CDR3 has 15 residues. Trimming took off 0 bases at V and 9 bases at J, with 16 bases between the two ends. Germline CDR1 and CDR2: SGHRS and YFSETQ. This CDR3 is CASSLGGPGTSIQYF. CDR3 nucleotides: TGCGCCAGCAGCTTGGGCGGCCCCGGGACATCCATTCAGTACTTC. Drawing the rest from reference TRBV5-1 and TRBJ2-4, the complete variable domain is KAGVTQTPRYLIKTRGQQVTLSCSPISGHRSVSWYQQTPGQGLQFLFEYFSETQRNKGNFPGRFSGRQFSNSRSEMNVSTLELGDSALYLCASSLGGPGTSIQYFGAGTRLSVL.

This clonotype occurred a few times. CDR3 nucleotides: TGTGCCAGCAGCCTTGGCGGGGGGGCCTGGACAGATACGCAGTATTTT. Translation: CASSLGGGAWTDTQYF. The V gene is TRBV9, the J gene TRBJ2-3; 9 positions agree with TRBD2. The CDR3 is made up of 16 amino acids. V lost 4 bases, J lost 3 bases, and 9 bases stayed unmatched. CDR1 is SGDLS and CDR2 is YYNGEE in the germline V gene.

This clonotype was detected many times. This chain uses TRBV7-8 with TRBJ2-7, with TRBD1 matching over 8 bases. Per the germline V gene, CDR1 is SGHVS and CDR2 is FQNEAQ. The CDR3 loop spans 14 amino acids. V lost 5 bases to trimming and J lost 2 bases; unmatched junction nucleotides: 5. CDR3 nucleotide sequence: TGTGCCAGCAGCGTCGGACAGGGTGCCTACGAGCAGTACTTC. Amino acid sequence: CASSVGQGAYEQYF.

This clonotype appeared many times. This chain links TRBV5-1 with TRBJ1-2; unclear D gene. The CDR3 covers 14 residues. CDR1 is SGHRS and CDR2 is YFSETQ in the germline V gene. Trimming removed 4 bases at V and 3 bases at J, with 13 bases between. The CDR3 spells CASSPLVGDYGYTF. CDR3 DNA: TGCGCCAGCAGCCCTTTGGTCGGTGACTATGGCTACACCTTC.

This rearrangement joins TRBV9 to TRBJ2-4; D is unclear. The CDR3 covers 13 residues. V lost 0 bases to trimming and J lost 1 base, with 2 bases between them. Per the germline V gene, CDR1 is SGDLS and CDR2 is YYNGEE. CDR3 in amino acids: CASSVDAKNIQYF. As DNA, the CDR3 is TGTGCCAGCAGCGTAGACGCCAAAAACATTCAGTACTTC.

This clonotype appeared a few times. The rearrangement joins TRBV20-1 to TRBJ2-5; D unresolved. The CDR3 is 13 residues long. CDR1 and CDR2 from the germline V gene are DFQATT and SNEGSKA (reference sequence). V was trimmed by 3 bases and J by 7 bases, leaving 15 bases between them. The CDR3 here is CSARAPIESTQYF. CDR3 DNA: TGCAGTGCTAGGGCGCCTATTGAATCGACCCAGTACTTC.

This clonotype was seen a handful of times. The V call is TRBV12-3 or TRBV12-4, the J call TRBJ2-2; 11 nucleotides agree with TRBD2. The junction had 5 bases not matched to a gene; V was cut back by 6 bases and J by 5 bases. This CDR3 spans 15 amino acids. The CDR3 region is CASSLRLAGTGELFF. The CDR3 nucleotides read TGTGCCAGCAGCCTCCGACTAGCGGGAACCGGGGAGCTGTTTTTT.

This clonotype was seen more than once but under ten times. V usage is TRBV4-1 and J usage is TRBJ1-1; no firm D call. CDR3 length equals 15 residues. Trimming shortened V by 1 base and J by 2 bases, and 11 bases separated the two germline ends. The V gene's germline CDR1 is MGHRA and CDR2 YSYEKL. The CDR3 DNA follows: TGCGCCAGCAGCCAAGGTGCGGGCCGTAACACTGAAGCTTTCTTT. Its protein is CASSQGAGRNTEAFF.

This clonotype was recorded a few times. The chain is built from TRBV5-1 and TRBJ1-6; 9 bases line up with TRBD1. This CDR3 has 16 residues. V lost 5 bases and J lost 8; bases outside the gene matches: 11. In germline, CDR1 is SGHRS, CDR2 YFSETQ. The CDR3 nucleotides are TGCGCCAGCAGTAGGACAGGGGATAAGGGCGATTCACCCCTCCACTTT. This translates into CASSRTGDKGDSPLHF.

The chain carries TRBV19 and TRBJ1-1, with D possibly matching TRBD1 (5 bases). Germline V gene sequence: CDR1 LNHDA, CDR2 SQIVND (reference sequence). The V gene lost 3 bases and the J gene lost 5 bases, with 10 bases spanning the gap. This CDR3 has 13 residues. Here the CDR3 reads CASSILQGTEAFF. Here the CDR3 DNA reads TGTGCCAGTAGTATCCTCCAGGGTACTGAAGCTTTCTTT.

This clonotype was detected a few times. V gene TRBV7-2 combines with J gene TRBJ1-3, with D perhaps TRBD1 (5 bases). CDR1 is SGHTA and CDR2 is FQGNSA in the germline V gene. Trimming shortened V by 4 bases and J by 5 bases, and 9 bases separated the two germline ends. The CDR3 covers 13 residues. The CDR3 sequence: CASSSGRRNTIYF. CDR3 bases: TGTGCCAGCAGCTCGGGACGGAGAAACACCATATATTTT.

This chain uses TRBV28 with TRBJ2-3; perhaps D is TRBD1 or TRBD2 (6 bases each). The CDR3 is 14 residues long. V was cut by 10 bases and J by 1 base, with 15 bases left in between. Germline CDR1 MDHEN, CDR2 SYDVKM. The CDR3 is CATHGGPGTDTQYF. The CDR3 coding sequence is TGTGCCACCCACGGGGGCCCAGGCACAGATACGCAGTATTTT. Complete variable domain (other parts from reference TRBV28 and TRBJ2-3): DVKVTQSSRYLVKRTGEKVFLECVQDMDHENMFWYRQDPGLGLRLIYFSYDVKMKEKGDIPEGYSVSREKKERFSLILESASTNQTSMYLCATHGGPGTDTQYFGPGTRLTVL.

This clonotype was seen repeatedly, ten times or more. V usage is TRBV11-1 and J usage is TRBJ2-5, with D possibly TRBD2 on 6 matching bases. CDR1 and CDR2 from the germline V gene are SGHAT and FQDESV (reference sequence). CDR3 length: 20 amino acids. Trimming pared 7 bases from V and 3 bases from J, leaving 33 bases between. The CDR3 sequence is CASTPRRDRLGLGTKETQYF. The CDR3 DNA reads TGTGCCAGCACCCCCCGGAGGGACCGGCTCGGCCTTGGTACGAAAGAGACCCAGTACTTC.

This clonotype was seen ten or more times. The junction departs from germline at one end; a sequencing error may be responsible. This sequence joins TRBV20-1 and TRBJ2-1, with D maybe TRBD2 (6 bases). Germline V CDR1 and CDR2: DFQATT, SNEGSKA (reference sequence). This CDR3 is 12 amino acids long. The CDR3 DNA reads as TGCAGTGCTAGAGGGCCCGAAATAGCGGACTACTTC. This encodes CSARGPEIADYF.

This clonotype has at least ten counts. The chain couples TRBV15 to TRBJ1-2; unclear D gene. Germline V CDR1 and CDR2: LNHNV, YYDKDF (reference sequence). V gave up 2 bases and J gave up 8 bases, with 12 bases separating them. This CDR3 comprises 13 residues. Here the CDR3 DNA reads TGTGCCACCAGCAGACCCGGACGGGGAGGCTACACCTTC. Residues: CATSRPGRGGYTF.

V and J are TRBV12-3 or TRBV12-4 and TRBJ2-1; perhaps TRBD1 as D (6 bases). V lost 6 bases to trimming and J lost 1 base, with 10 bases between them. The CDR3 extends over 14 amino acids. The CDR3 DNA follows: TGTGCCAGCAGCCCAGGGGAATCCTACAATGAGCAGTTCTTC. Protein sequence: CASSPGESYNEQFF.

This clonotype was counted between two and nine times. The V and J genes are TRBV29-1 and TRBJ1-1, with 9 nucleotides matching TRBD1. This CDR3 contains 15 residues. The junction had 4 bases not matched to a gene; V was cut back by 0 bases and J by 2 bases. CDR1 and CDR2 from the germline V gene are SQVTM and ANQGSEA. As DNA, the CDR3 is TGCAGCGTTGAAGAACAGGGGGCGGCCAACACTGAAGCTTTCTTT. Protein product: CSVEEQGAANTEAFF.

This clonotype has a count of ten or more. V gene TRBV4-3 combines with J gene TRBJ2-1, with 11 nucleotides matching TRBD2. From germline, CDR1 is LGHNA and CDR2 YSLEER. The CDR3 runs 16 residues. The V gene end was trimmed by 1 base and the J gene end by 4 bases; junction bases not matched to a gene: 3. This CDR3 is CASSQGVAGGYNEQFF. CDR3 coding DNA: TGCGCCAGCAGCCAAGGGGTAGCGGGGGGGTACAATGAGCAGTTCTTC.

This chain's CDR3 is CASSYRQEQETQYF. DNA of the CDR3: TGTGCCAGCAGCTATAGACAGGAACAAGAGACCCAGTACTTC. V and J are TRBV11-2 and TRBJ2-5; perhaps TRBD1 as D (6 bases). Trimming removed 4 bases from V and 2 bases from J, with 11 bases in between. CDR3 size: 14 residues. Germline values: CDR1 SGHAT, CDR2 FQNNGV.

The chain uses TRBV7-9 and TRBJ2-7; possibly TRBD1 for D (6 bases). Germline V gene lookup returns CDR1 SEHNR and CDR2 FQNEAQ (reference sequence). The CDR3 has 14 residues. Trimming removed 3 bases from V and 6 bases from J, with 15 bases in between. The chain's CDR3 is CASSFGGRLGEQYV. The CDR3 DNA is TGTGCCAGCAGCTTTGGGGGCCGCCTGGGCGAGCAGTACGTC.